The 31 T cell receptor beta chains below come from one sample, sequenced in a study of blood T cell repertoires in COVID-19. Produced via immunoSEQ multiplex PCR; TCRdb's table is partial and in-frame only. The data hold 35,000 to 50,000 clones, with roughly 83% observed a single time. The sequencing sample was made of peripheral blood. The receptors were gathered from a human donor with acute or convalescent COVID-19. The donor label of this sample is uncertain.

The gene calls are TRBV7-2 and TRBJ2-7; 12 bases agree with TRBD2. Trimming removed 6 bases from V and 4 bases from J; junction bases left unmatched: 4. Germline V gene data show CDR1 as SGHTA and CDR2 as FQGNSA. This CDR3 region has 14 residues. The CDR3 loop is CASRSGLAGYEQYF. DNA of the CDR3: TGTGCCAGCAGGTCCGGACTAGCGGGATACGAGCAGTACTTC.

In this sample, this clone turned up many times. The genes are TRBV7-2 and TRBJ2-3; 9 bases are a match to TRBD1. V lost 5 bases, J lost 0 bases, and 6 bases stayed unmatched. The V gene's germline CDR1 is SGHTA and CDR2 FQGNSA. The CDR3 spans 16 residues. The CDR3 loop reads CASSARQGGSTDTQYF. CDR3 nucleotides: TGTGCCAGCAGCGCAAGACAGGGGGGGAGCACAGATACGCAGTATTTT.

The V gene is TRBV4-2, the J gene TRBJ2-7; 16 nucleotides line up with TRBD2. From germline, CDR1 is LGHNA and CDR2 YNFKEQ. The junction had 12 bases not matched to a gene; V was cut back by 4 bases and J by 3 bases. There are 19 residues in the CDR3. CDR3 region: CASSRQGTSGRALVYEQYF. CDR3 nucleotides: TGTGCCAGCAGCCGACAAGGGACTAGCGGGAGGGCCTTAGTCTACGAGCAGTACTTC.

This clone has only a few counts. This rearrangement joins TRBV7-8 to TRBJ1-5; tentative D call: TRBD1 (6 bases). CDR1 and CDR2 (germline): SGHVS, FQNEAQ. Trimming cost V 1 base and J 0 bases, with 10 bases left between them. This CDR3 has 16 residues. The CDR3 here is CASSLEGGASNQPQHF. The CDR3 DNA reads TGTGCCAGCAGCTTAGAGGGGGGGGCTAGCAATCAGCCCCAGCATTTT.

The chain employs TRBV5-1 and TRBJ2-1, with a weak D call TRBD1 (5 bases). The CDR3 is 15 amino acids. Per germline, CDR1 SGHRS and CDR2 YFSETQ. The V end lost 4 bases, the J end lost 0 bases, and 11 bases lay between the germline ends. The chain's CDR3 is CASSLTGSSYNEQFF. The CDR3 nucleotides are TGCGCCAGCAGCCTCACAGGAAGCTCCTACAATGAGCAGTTCTTC.

The chain couples TRBV6-5 to TRBJ2-1; weak D call: TRBD2 (5 bases). CDR1 MNHEY and CDR2 SVGAGI come from the germline V gene. Trimming left V 5 bases short and J 3 bases short, with 8 bases between. There are 13 residues in the CDR3. CDR3 coding DNA: TGTGCCAGCAGTCCCCGGGGCTACAATGAGCAGTTCTTC. It specifies CASSPRGYNEQFF.

This clone showed up just a few times. The DNA of the CDR3 is TGTGCCAGTAGTATACCGGGACAGGGTCGCACTGAAGCTTTCTTT. It specifies CASSIPGQGRTEAFF. The chain recombines TRBV19 with TRBJ1-1, with 9 bases aligning to TRBD1. The CDR3 loop spans 15 amino acids. With V trimmed by 2 bases and J by 4 bases, 5 bases remained unmatched. Germline assignment: CDR1 LNHDA and CDR2 SQIVND (reference sequence).

This clone was found a few times. The rearrangement joins TRBV6-5 to TRBJ2-3, with TRBD2 matching over 9 bases. This CDR3 is 14 amino acids long. CDR1 is MNHEY, CDR2 SVGAGI, per germline. V trimming: 8 bases; J trimming: 4 bases; junction bases outside the gene matches: 7. The CDR3 DNA follows: TGTGCCAGCGGGGCGGGGGGGCACGCAGATACGCAGTATTTT. This translates into CASGAGGHADTQYF.

This sequence joins TRBV27 and TRBJ1-4; the match to TRBD1 covers 7 bases. Germline CDR1 reads MNHEY; CDR2 reads SMNVEV (reference sequence). V was clipped by 4 bases and J by 14 bases; unmatched bases: 13. This CDR3 is 14 amino acids long. CDR3 DNA: TGTGCCAGCAGTTCCCCCGACAGGGCCGGGGTGCTGTTTTTT. It codes for CASSSPDRAGVLFF.

The chain combines TRBV4-3 with TRBJ1-2; D ambiguous. The CDR3 runs to 16 residues. Germline V gives CDR1 LGHNA, CDR2 YSLEER. V lost 0 bases and J lost 2, with 13 bases in between. Here the CDR3 DNA reads TGCGCCAGCAGCCAAGATACCCGATGGGAGAACTATGGCTACACCTTC. Its protein is CASSQDTRWENYGYTF.

This chain uses TRBV7-6 with TRBJ2-3, with D hard to call. Per the germline V gene, CDR1 is SGHVS and CDR2 is FNYEAQ. V was pared by 5 bases and J by 0 bases, with 3 bases between. The CDR3 runs 12 residues. The CDR3 loop reads CASSPSTDTQYF. The CDR3 DNA sequence: TGTGCCAGCAGCCCGAGCACAGATACGCAGTATTTT.

V gene TRBV9 combines with J gene TRBJ2-1; 9 bases align to TRBD2. The V and J ends lost 1 base and 8 bases, in that order; junction bases with no gene match: 4. The CDR3 length is 14 residues. In germline, CDR1 is SGDLS, CDR2 YYNGEE. The DNA of the CDR3 is TGTGCCAGCAGCGTACTAGCGGGAAGCGATGAGCAGTTCTTC. Its translation: CASSVLAGSDEQFF.

The chain joins TRBV5-1 to TRBJ1-4, with 12 bases matching TRBD1. Unmatched junction bases numbered 11, after V lost 10 bases and J lost 7 bases. This CDR3 has 15 amino acids. The germline V gene has CDR1 SGHRS and CDR2 YFSETQ. The CDR3: CASGTGGLMGEKLFF. CDR3 nucleotides: TGCGCCTCCGGGACAGGGGGCCTAATGGGTGAAAAACTGTTTTTT.

This clone was counted only a few times. The rearrangement links TRBV4-1 to TRBJ2-1; 8 nucleotides align to TRBD2. The CDR3 has 16 amino acids. V trimming: 0 bases; J trimming: 6 bases; junction bases outside the gene matches: 7. Germline V gene data show CDR1 as MGHRA and CDR2 as YSYEKL. The CDR3 loop is CASSQDRGGTANEQFF. The DNA for the CDR3 is TGCGCCAGCAGCCAAGATCGGGGGGGTACAGCCAATGAGCAGTTCTTC.

V and J are TRBV12-5 and TRBJ2-1; TRBD1 matches at 8 bases. This CDR3 spans 15 amino acids. CDR1 and CDR2 from the germline V gene are LGHNT and FRNRAP. Unmatched junction bases numbered 4, after V lost 1 base and J lost 5 bases. CDR3 nucleotides: TGTGCTAGTGGTTTGGGACAGGGGCGGGACAATGAGCAGTTCTTC. It specifies CASGLGQGRDNEQFF.

This clone was picked up a small number of times. J is TRBJ2-7 and V is TRBV27; 8 nucleotides line up with TRBD2. CDR1 and CDR2 from the germline V gene are MNHEY and SMNVEV (reference sequence). The J segment lost 5 bases and the V segment lost 6 bases, leaving 15 bases of the junction unmatched. The CDR3 covers 16 residues. In DNA form, the CDR3 reads TGTGCCAGCAGACCAAGGCCGGGGACCGGGAGGGACGAGCAGTACTTC. Translating it yields CASRPRPGTGRDEQYF.

V is TRBV7-9 and J is TRBJ1-4; no clear D gene. Deletions cut 1 base from V and 3 bases from J, with 15 bases between. There are 17 residues in the CDR3. Germline-derived CDR1 and CDR2 are SEHNR and FQNEAQ (reference sequence). The CDR3 coding sequence is TGTGCCAGCAGCTTAGAAGCCCTCGGGAGGTCTAATGAAAAACTGTTTTTT. Translated: CASSLEALGRSNEKLFF.

This clone was seen just once. This sequence joins TRBV29-1 and TRBJ2-5; 9 bases map to TRBD1. The CDR3 consists of 14 residues. The junction had 6 bases not matched to a gene; V was cut back by 4 bases and J by 3 bases. Germline CDR1 reads SQVTM; CDR2 reads ANQGSEA. The CDR3 here is CSVAARDREETQYF. CDR3 DNA: TGCAGCGTTGCGGCCCGGGACAGGGAAGAGACCCAGTACTTC.

The rearrangement joins TRBV7-2 to TRBJ2-1; D is perhaps TRBD2 (5 bases). The germline V and J ends were trimmed by 1 base and 6 bases, with 7 bases remaining between them. The V gene's germline CDR1 is SGHTA and CDR2 FQGNSA. The CDR3 contains 13 residues. The DNA of the CDR3 is TGTGCCAGCAGCTTAGGCGGGCCCAATGAGCAGTTCTTC. Its protein product is CASSLGGPNEQFF.

This chain connects TRBV4-3 to TRBJ1-1, with TRBD1 identical over 7 bases. The V and J ends lost 0 bases and 0 bases, in that order; junction bases with no gene match: 7. Germline lookup yields CDR1 LGHNA and CDR2 YSLEER. The length of the CDR3 is 17 residues. The chain's CDR3 is CASSQEVRGVLNTEAFF. The CDR3 coding sequence is TGCGCCAGCAGCCAAGAGGTCAGGGGGGTATTGAACACTGAAGCTTTCTTT.

Of note for this clone: At one of its ends the junction is not consistent with the germline gene, which may arise from a read error. The chain has TRBV7-9 and TRBJ2-7; 7 bases agree with TRBD1. This CDR3 contains 14 residues. The germline gives CDR1 SEHNR, CDR2 FQNEAQ (reference sequence). CDR3 DNA sequence: TGCGGGTCAGGGGGAGATTCTCCACCCTACGAGCAGTACTTC. Its translation is CGSGGDSPPYEQYF.

The chain employs TRBV15 and TRBJ2-1; 15 nucleotides match TRBD2. The CDR3 is made up of 18 amino acids. V shed 3 bases, J shed 3 bases, and the junction held 6 bases outside the gene matches. Per the germline V gene, CDR1 is LNHNV and CDR2 is YYDKDF (reference sequence). The CDR3 is CATSSVGLAGGFYNEQFF. The CDR3 bases are TGTGCCACCAGCAGCGTAGGACTAGCGGGAGGGTTCTACAATGAGCAGTTCTTC. Based on the CDR3 plus reference TRBV15 and TRBJ2-1, the full variable domain is DAMVIQNPRYQVTQFGKPVTLSCSQTLNHNVMYWYQQKSSQAPKLLFHYYDKDFNNEADTPDNFQSRRPNTSFCFLDIRSPGLGDTAMYLCATSSVGLAGGFYNEQFFGPGTRLTVL.

This clone was observed a single time. The CDR3 DNA sequence: TGCGCCAGCAGGGAGGGACAGGGAGGCCCTGAAGCTTTCTTT. Translated: CASREGQGGPEAFF. The chain links TRBV10-2 to TRBJ1-1; 9 positions match TRBD1. The germline CDR1 and CDR2 sequences are WSHSY and SAAADI. Trimming at V came to 6 bases and at J to 6 bases, leaving 8 bases not matched to a gene. The CDR3 runs 14 residues.

The rearrangement uses TRBV7-8 and TRBJ1-5; perhaps TRBD1 as D (5 bases). With 4 bases removed from V and 2 bases from J, the gap between germline ends came to 12 bases. The CDR3 length is 15 residues. Germline V CDR1 and CDR2: SGHVS, FQNEAQ. The CDR3 DNA follows: TGTGCCAGCAGCTCACCAGGCAGGGGCAATCAGCCCCAGCATTTT. Protein product: CASSSPGRGNQPQHF.

J is TRBJ2-7 and V is TRBV7-3; TRBD1 might be the D (5 bases). CDR1 is SGHTA and CDR2 is FQGTGA in the germline V gene. V shed 3 bases and J shed 0 bases, with 18 bases lying between them. The CDR3 runs to 17 residues. This CDR3 reads CASSLGPRAMGSYEQYF. The CDR3 nucleotides are TGTGCCAGCAGCTTGGGGCCCCGGGCAATGGGCTCCTACGAGCAGTACTTC. Supplemented by reference TRBV7-3 and TRBJ2-7, the full variable domain reads GAGVSQTPSNKVTEKGKYVELRCDPISGHTALYWYRQSLGQGPEFLIYFQGTGAADDSGLPNDRFFAVRPEGSVSTLKIQRTERGDSAVYLCASSLGPRAMGSYEQYFGPGTRLTVT.

The chain combines TRBV7-2 with TRBJ2-5; 11 bases map to TRBD2. Looked up from germline, CDR1 is SGHTA and CDR2 is FQGNSA. Trimming at V came to 2 bases and at J to 2 bases, leaving 4 bases not matched to a gene. The CDR3 loop spans 16 amino acids. CDR3 protein: CASSLLVAGGQETQYF. The CDR3 DNA reads as TGTGCCAGCAGCTTACTAGTAGCGGGGGGGCAAGAGACCCAGTACTTC. The variable domain in full, with the rest retrieved from reference TRBV7-2 and TRBJ2-5, is GAGVSQSPSNKVTEKGKDVELRCDPISGHTALYWYRQSLGQGLEFLIYFQGNSAPDKSGLPSDRFSAERTGGSVSTLTIQRTQQEDSAVYLCASSLLVAGGQETQYFGPGTRLLVL.

The chain joins TRBV7-8 to TRBJ1-6; 10 bases are a match to TRBD1. The V and J ends lost 11 bases and 11 bases, in that order; junction bases with no gene match: 9. Germline assignment: CDR1 SGHVS and CDR2 FQNEAQ. CDR3 length: 13 residues. This CDR3 reads CASTDRGRTPLHF. The CDR3 region has the DNA TGTGCCTCCACGGACAGGGGGAGGACACCCCTCCACTTT.

The chain is built from TRBV30 and TRBJ1-2; the D gene is possibly TRBD1 (6 bases). CDR1 and CDR2 (germline): GTSNPN, SVGIG (reference sequence). V lost 0 bases and J lost 5, with 19 bases in between. The CDR3 is made up of 16 amino acids. The CDR3 is CAWSVGSPGVGYGYTF. DNA of the CDR3: TGTGCCTGGAGTGTTGGTTCCCCAGGGGTGGGGTATGGCTACACCTTC.

This chain joins TRBV5-1 and TRBJ2-5, with 7 bases lining up with TRBD1. The CDR3 loop spans 14 amino acids. The trim removed 3 bases at V and 4 bases at J, leaving 6 bases unmatched. In germline, CDR1 is SGHRS, CDR2 YFSETQ. The CDR3 reads CASSWDRSGETQYF. CDR3 sequence (DNA): TGCGCCAGCAGCTGGGACAGAAGCGGAGAGACCCAGTACTTC.

This clone occurred once. The V and J genes are TRBV30 and TRBJ2-7; 8 bases line up with TRBD2. The CDR3 runs to 15 residues. V was pared by 4 bases and J by 0 bases, with 8 bases of the junction left unmatched. Germline loops: CDR1 GTSNPN, CDR2 SVGIG (reference sequence). The DNA for the CDR3 is TGTGCCTGGAATGTCGGCGGGGGGTCCTCCTACGAGCAGTACTTC. Encoded protein: CAWNVGGGSSYEQYF.

This chain connects TRBV5-1 to TRBJ2-3, with TRBD1 as a possible D gene (5 bases). The CDR3 totals 15 residues. V was shortened by 8 bases and J by 0 bases, with 16 bases between the two germline ends. Germline lookup yields CDR1 SGHRS and CDR2 YFSETQ. The CDR3 sequence is CASRLGHPSTDTQYF. The DNA for the CDR3 is TGCGCCAGTCGACTCGGACACCCTAGCACAGATACGCAGTATTTT.